The 15 T cell receptor beta chains reported below all come from one sample, sequenced in a study of T cell clonality in common variable immunodeficiency. This table comes from immunoSEQ multiplex PCR, and its TCRdb copy is limited to in-frame clones, with some not included. The sample holds roughly 79,000 clones, and no clone turns up only once. Sequenced sample: peripheral blood mononuclear cells. The receptors here all came from a person aged 18 to 75 in good health.

This clone was recorded at least ten times. The read finishes 3 residues shy of the CDR3 end, and the germline J gene is used to complete it. This chain joins TRBV19 and TRBJ1-1; 8 bases are a match to TRBD1. The CDR3 spans 11 residues. Per germline, CDR1 LNHDA and CDR2 SQIVND (reference sequence). The CDR3 protein is CATSGGAGAFF. The DNA read from the CDR3 is TGTGCCACCTCAGGGGGCGCCGGG.

There are many counts of this clone. The CDR3 end is not reached by the read, which stops 3 residues before it; the germline J gene fills it in. The genes are TRBV2 and TRBJ1-1; TRBD1 is a possible D gene (5 bases). This CDR3 contains 14 residues. CDR1 and CDR2 from the germline V gene are SNHLY and FYNNEI. Trimming took 11 bases from V and 5 from J, leaving 21 bases between them. CDR3: CAVRPPGGTTEAFF. The sequenced part of the CDR3 DNA is TGTGCCGTCAGGCCTCCGGGGGGAACGACTGAA.

This clone has at least ten counts. The read gets to within 3 residues of the CDR3 end, and the germline J gene fills in the rest. The genes are TRBV20-1 and TRBJ2-5; TRBD2 aligns across 8 bases. The trim removed 3 bases at V and 7 bases at J, leaving 10 bases unmatched. The germline gives CDR1 DFQATT, CDR2 SNEGSKA (reference sequence). The CDR3 loop spans 14 amino acids. The sequenced CDR3 bases are TGCAGTGCTAGTGAAAGCGGGAGCAGGGTGACC. It encodes CSASESGSRVT. The entire CDR3 protein is CSASESGSRVTQYF.

This clone was counted many times. The read stops 3 residues short of the end of the CDR3; the missing end is completed from the germline J gene. The gene calls are TRBV11-2 and TRBJ2-7; 10 bases agree with TRBD1. The V segment lost 4 bases and the J segment 1 base; nucleotides outside the gene matches: 1. Germline V gene data show CDR1 as SGHAT and CDR2 as FQNNGV. The CDR3 sequence is 14 residues long. The CDR3 loop reads CASSSGQGSYEQYF. The covered CDR3 bases are TGTGCCAGCAGCTCGGGACAGGGGTCCTACGAG.

This clone was observed at least ten times. The CDR3 is cut off 3 residues early in the read; its end comes from the germline J gene. The genes are TRBV7-3 and TRBJ2-2; 13 nucleotides align to TRBD2. This CDR3 has 16 residues. The ends lost 2 bases at V and 4 bases at J; junction bases unmatched: 1. Germline loops: CDR1 SGHTA, CDR2 FQGTGA. CDR3 sequence reads: CASSLGLAGATGELFF. CDR3 bases read: TGTGCCAGCAGCTTAGGACTAGCGGGAGCCACCGGGGAG.

On this clone itself: Coverage ceases 3 residues before the CDR3 finishes, and the germline J gene fills in the end. The chain is built from TRBV2 and TRBJ2-7, with D tentatively TRBD1 (6 bases). CDR3 length: 15 residues. Germline V CDR1 and CDR2: SNHLY, FYNNEI. Trimming removed 1 base at V and 6 bases at J, with 16 bases between. CDR3 DNA (partial): TGTGCCAGCAGTGAAGGTGGGGGCGACCTCTCCGAG. The encoded protein is CASSEGGGDLSE. The complete CDR3 protein is CASSEGGGDLSEQYF. The entire variable domain, with the rest obtained from reference TRBV2 and TRBJ2-7, is as follows: EPEVTQTPSHQVTQMGQEVILRCVPISNHLYFYWYRQILGQKVEFLVSFYNNEISEKSEIFDDQFSVERPDGSNFTLKIRSTKLEDSAMYFCASSEGGGDLSEQYFGPGTRLTVT.

Regarding this clone: This may be a read error, as it is one base from a much larger clone. Read coverage stops 3 residues before the CDR3 terminus; the germline J gene supplies the remainder. Other DNA sequences in this sample translate to the same CDR3. The gene calls are TRBV19 and TRBJ1-2; 8 nucleotides match TRBD1. The CDR3 totals 15 residues. With 8 bases clipped from V and 3 bases from J, the junction kept 11 bases outside the gene matches. Germline V gene data show CDR1 as LNHDA and CDR2 as SQIVND (reference sequence). Incomplete CDR3 DNA: TGTGCCAGTGGGGCCCAGGGGGCAATGGACTATGGC. Translation gives CASGAQGAMDYG. The CDR3 in its entirety is CASGAQGAMDYGYTF.

Concerning this clone: With the read ending 3 residues before the CDR3 end, the germline J gene is used to fill in that end. The rearrangement uses TRBV19 and TRBJ1-5; D is uncertain. The CDR3 is 15 residues long. CDR1 is LNHDA, CDR2 SQIVND, per germline (reference sequence). V lost 1 base and J lost 3, with 10 bases in between. The sequenced CDR3 bases are TGTGCCAGTAGTATAGTTGGAGGGCCCAATCAGCCC. Encoded protein: CASSIVGGPNQP. In full, the CDR3 reads CASSIVGGPNQPQHF.

This clone was recorded at least ten times. The CDR3 end is not reached by the read, which stops 3 residues before it; the germline J gene fills it in. This sequence joins TRBV7-3 and TRBJ2-1, with 11 positions matching TRBD2. The CDR3 runs 14 residues. Germline CDR1 SGHTA, CDR2 FQGTGA. After removal of 2 bases from V and 8 bases from J, the junction contained 2 bases not matched to a gene. CDR3 DNA (partial): TGTGCCAGCAGCTTACTAGCGGGAGGACATGAG. Encoded protein: CASSLLAGGHE. The full CDR3 reads CASSLLAGGHEQFF.

This clone was counted ten times or more. The CDR3 extends 3 residues past the end of the read, so its final part is completed from the germline J gene. V is TRBV5-1 and J is TRBJ2-6, with D possibly being TRBD2 (6 bases). V gave up 6 bases and J gave up 2 bases, with 18 bases separating them. The CDR3 loop spans 17 amino acids. Germline CDR1 is SGHRS and CDR2 is YFSETQ. The DNA read from the CDR3 is TGCGCCAGCACCCGATCCGGGGGTTTGGCTGGGGCCAACGTC. It specifies CASTRSGGLAGANV. The whole CDR3 reads CASTRSGGLAGANVLTF.

In its sample, this clone was seen many times. Sequencing ends 3 residues short of the CDR3 end; the germline J gene provides the rest. V gene TRBV20-1 combines with J gene TRBJ2-3, with D tentatively TRBD2 (5 bases). Germline CDR1 is DFQATT and CDR2 is SNEGSKA (reference sequence). The CDR3 is made up of 15 amino acids. V was cut by 6 bases and J by 0 bases, with 16 bases left in between. The CDR3 sequence is CSAPLGAVSTDTQYF. CDR3 DNA (partial): TGCAGTGCCCCCCTAGGAGCGGTTAGCACAGATACG.

In this sample, this clone turned up many times. The CDR3 loop reads CASSRGTGDRETQYF. The covered CDR3 bases are TGTGCCAGTAGCAGAGGGACAGGGGATCGGGAGACC. V and J are TRBV19 and TRBJ2-5; 10 nucleotides align to TRBD1. The read finishes 3 residues shy of the CDR3 end, and the germline J gene is used to complete it. The junction had 9 bases not matched to a gene; V was cut back by 6 bases and J by 5 bases. This CDR3 contains 15 residues. Looked up from germline, CDR1 is LNHDA and CDR2 is SQIVND (reference sequence).

There are many counts of this clone. The read gets to within 3 residues of the CDR3 end, and the germline J gene fills in the rest. The chain uses TRBV6-2 or TRBV6-3 and TRBJ1-4; maybe TRBD1 (5 bases). The CDR3 runs 15 residues. Germline assignment: CDR1 MNHEY and CDR2 SVGEGT. Incomplete CDR3 DNA: TGTGCCAGCAGTTACGAGAGACAGTCTCTTGGGAAA. It is translated as CASSYERQSLGK. The complete CDR3 protein is CASSYERQSLGKLFF.

Many counts were recorded for this clone. The read falls 3 residues short of the CDR3 end, and the missing part is taken from the germline J gene. The genes are TRBV6-2 or TRBV6-3 and TRBJ2-1, with TRBD2 identical over 10 bases. The V segment lost 9 bases and the J segment 1 base; nucleotides outside the gene matches: 3. The CDR3 length is 14 residues. Germline lookup yields CDR1 MNHEY and CDR2 SVGEGT. The CDR3 sequence: CASQREGSYNEQFF. Incomplete CDR3 DNA: TGTGCCAGTCAGCGGGAGGGTTCCTACAATGAG.

This clone was detected many times. The read ends 3 residues early relative to the CDR3; the germline J gene fills the gap. V is TRBV19 and J is TRBJ2-7, with 10 nucleotides matching TRBD1. The V segment lost 8 bases and the J segment 2 bases; nucleotides outside the gene matches: 9. The CDR3 extends over 15 amino acids. The germline V gene encodes CDR1 LNHDA and CDR2 SQIVND (reference sequence). The chain's CDR3 is CASQPGTGVPYEQYF. The part of the CDR3 DNA that was read is TGTGCCAGTCAGCCTGGGACAGGGGTTCCCTACGAG.